This TCR beta chain was sequenced in a study of T cells in Graves' hyperthyroidism and ophthalmopathy. Background on the study: Initial diagnosis, before any treatment, was when peripheral blood was collected.

CDR3 length: 14 residues. V was pared by 3 bases and J by 0 bases, with 8 bases between. Germline assignment: CDR1 MDHEN and CDR2 SYDVKM. Findings of the study overall: Stable hyperthyroidism was told apart from ophthalmopathy by a model built on 13 V-J features. It was a median 6.5 months before onset that the model predicted ophthalmopathy. In the blood, most expanded thyroid clonotypes above 0.001 appeared as well.

This clonotype was counted ten times or more. The target antigen is unknown. Regions amplified from RNA transcripts were the TCR beta CDR3 regions. The HTBI primer set served for first-round RT-PCR of the TCR CDR3. One entry per CDR3 protein results from TCRdb running MiXCR on the multiplex PCR reads. The sample lists around 620,000 distinct CDR3 sequences, 12% to 15% occurring once. Specimen: blood. The chain joins TRBV28 to TRBJ1-2, with D unclear. This receptor was obtained from a woman younger than 35 with Graves' ophthalmopathy. The CDR3 here is CASSLGRTNYGYTF. CDR3 nucleotides: TGTGCCAGCAGTTTGGGGAGAACTAACTATGGCTACACCTTC.